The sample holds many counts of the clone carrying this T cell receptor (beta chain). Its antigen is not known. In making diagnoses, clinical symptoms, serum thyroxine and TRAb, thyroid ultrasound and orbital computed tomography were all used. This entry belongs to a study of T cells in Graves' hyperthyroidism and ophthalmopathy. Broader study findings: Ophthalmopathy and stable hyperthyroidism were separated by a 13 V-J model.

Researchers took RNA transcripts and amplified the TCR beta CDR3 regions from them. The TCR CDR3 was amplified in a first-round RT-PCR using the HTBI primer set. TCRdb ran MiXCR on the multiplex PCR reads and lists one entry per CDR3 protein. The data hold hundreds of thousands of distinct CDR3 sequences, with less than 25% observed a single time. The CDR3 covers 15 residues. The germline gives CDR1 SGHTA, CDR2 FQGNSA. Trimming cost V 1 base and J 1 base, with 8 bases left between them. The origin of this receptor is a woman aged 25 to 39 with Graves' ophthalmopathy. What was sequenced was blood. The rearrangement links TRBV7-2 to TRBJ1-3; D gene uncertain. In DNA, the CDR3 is TGTGCCAGCAGCTTAGGGCATTTGTCTGGAAACACCATATATTTT. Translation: CASSLGHLSGNTIYF.